Detailed here is one T cell receptor beta chain. Its antigen is as yet unknown. Time point meaning: week 35, safety follow-up. Doses of 300 ug of mutant IDH1 20-mer peptide were given with topical imiquimod. This record comes from a study of a mutant IDH1 vaccine in newly diagnosed glioma. Across the whole study: Investigators started vaccination 4-6 weeks after radiotherapy alone, or with temozolomide cycles. Week 35 was assigned to visit V12, and week 47 was assigned to visit V13. General study findings and limits: Immune responses arising from the vaccine appeared in 90% to 95% of patients.

V gave up 0 bases and J gave up 4 bases; unmatched junction bases: 5. The CDR3 covers 15 residues. Germline-derived CDR1 and CDR2 are MGHRA and YSYEKL. Assay: immunoSEQ multiplex PCR; the TCRdb copy retains only in-frame clones and omits some. The data hold over 60,000 clones, with 81% observed a single time. This sample comprised PBMCs, obtained from a glioma patient whose treatment included an IDH1 peptide vaccine. The V and J genes are TRBV4-1 and TRBJ1-2, with TRBD1 matching 7 bases. The source is a man aged 40-49 years with glioma. DNA for the CDR3: TGCGCCAGCAGCCAAGATCTGGGACAGCTCTATGGCTACACCTTC. As protein: CASSQDLGQLYGYTF.